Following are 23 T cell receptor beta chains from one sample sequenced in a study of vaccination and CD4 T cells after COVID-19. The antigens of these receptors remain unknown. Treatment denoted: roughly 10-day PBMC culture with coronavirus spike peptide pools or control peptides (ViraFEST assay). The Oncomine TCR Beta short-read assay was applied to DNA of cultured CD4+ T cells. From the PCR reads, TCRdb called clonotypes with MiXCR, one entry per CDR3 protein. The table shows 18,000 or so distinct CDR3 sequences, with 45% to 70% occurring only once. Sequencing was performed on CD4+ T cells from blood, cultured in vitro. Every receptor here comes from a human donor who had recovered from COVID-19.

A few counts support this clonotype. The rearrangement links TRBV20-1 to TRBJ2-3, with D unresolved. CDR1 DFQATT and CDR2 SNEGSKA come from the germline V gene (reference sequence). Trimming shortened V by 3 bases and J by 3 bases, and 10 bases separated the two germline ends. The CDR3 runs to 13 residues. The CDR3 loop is CSARPPRTDTQYF. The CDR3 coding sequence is TGCAGTGCTAGGCCCCCTAGAACAGATACGCAGTATTTT.

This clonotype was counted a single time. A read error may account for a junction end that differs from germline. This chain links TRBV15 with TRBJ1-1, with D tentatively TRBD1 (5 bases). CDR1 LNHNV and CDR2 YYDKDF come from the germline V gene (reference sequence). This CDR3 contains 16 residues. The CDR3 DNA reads TGTGTCACCAGCACACCAGCCCGGGGGAGACGCGCTGAAGCTTTCTTT. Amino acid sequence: CVTSTPARGRRAEAFF.

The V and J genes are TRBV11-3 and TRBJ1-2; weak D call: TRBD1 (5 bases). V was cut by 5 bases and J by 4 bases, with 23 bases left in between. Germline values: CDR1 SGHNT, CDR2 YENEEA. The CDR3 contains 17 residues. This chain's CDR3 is CASSPPSGGPPLYGYTF. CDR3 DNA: TGTGCCAGCAGCCCTCCCTCGGGGGGACCTCCGCTCTATGGCTACACCTTC. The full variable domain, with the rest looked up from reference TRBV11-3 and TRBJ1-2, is EAGVVQSPRYKIIEKKQPVAFWCNPISGHNTLYWYLQNLGQGPELLIRYENEEAVDDSQLPKDRFSAERLKGVDSTLKIQPAELGDSAVYLCASSPPSGGPPLYGYTFGSGTRLTVV.

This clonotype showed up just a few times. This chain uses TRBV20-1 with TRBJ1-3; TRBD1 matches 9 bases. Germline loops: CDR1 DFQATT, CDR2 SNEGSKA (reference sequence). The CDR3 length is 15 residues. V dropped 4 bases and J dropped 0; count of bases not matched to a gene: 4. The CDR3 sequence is CSATTGGGSGNTIYF. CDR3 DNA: TGCAGTGCTACCACAGGGGGCGGCTCTGGAAACACCATATATTTT.

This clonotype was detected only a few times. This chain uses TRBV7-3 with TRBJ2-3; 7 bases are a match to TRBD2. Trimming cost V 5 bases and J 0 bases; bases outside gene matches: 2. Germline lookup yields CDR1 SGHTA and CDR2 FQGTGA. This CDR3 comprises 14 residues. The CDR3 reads CASSRGESTDTQYF. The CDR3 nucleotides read TGTGCCAGCAGCCGGGGGGAGAGCACAGATACGCAGTATTTT.

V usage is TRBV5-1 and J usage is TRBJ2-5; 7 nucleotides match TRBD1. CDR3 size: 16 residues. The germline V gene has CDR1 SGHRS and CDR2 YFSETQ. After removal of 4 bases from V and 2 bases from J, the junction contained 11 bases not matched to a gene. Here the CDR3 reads CASSTGTDPYQETQYF. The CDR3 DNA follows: TGCGCCAGCAGCACAGGGACAGATCCCTATCAAGAGACCCAGTACTTC.

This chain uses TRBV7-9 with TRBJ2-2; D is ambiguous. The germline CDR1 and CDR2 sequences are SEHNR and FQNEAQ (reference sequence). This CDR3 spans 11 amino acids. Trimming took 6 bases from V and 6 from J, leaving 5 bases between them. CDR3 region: CASRSSGELFF. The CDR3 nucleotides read TGTGCCAGCAGGTCATCCGGGGAGCTGTTTTTT.

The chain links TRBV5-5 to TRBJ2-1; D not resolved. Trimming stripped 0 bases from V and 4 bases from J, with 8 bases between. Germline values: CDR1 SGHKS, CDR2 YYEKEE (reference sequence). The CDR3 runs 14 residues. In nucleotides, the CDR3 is TGTGCCAGCAGCTTGGATTCCGGGTACAATGAGCAGTTCTTC. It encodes CASSLDSGYNEQFF.

The CDR3 region is CASSLGGAGGQPQHF. The CDR3 DNA reads TGTGCCAGCAGCTTAGGAGGGGCCGGTGGTCAGCCCCAGCATTTT. J is TRBJ1-5 and V is TRBV7-2; possibly TRBD1 for D (5 bases). V dropped 1 base and J dropped 6 bases, with 13 bases sitting between them. The length of the CDR3 is 15 residues. The germline gives CDR1 SGHTA, CDR2 FQGNSA.

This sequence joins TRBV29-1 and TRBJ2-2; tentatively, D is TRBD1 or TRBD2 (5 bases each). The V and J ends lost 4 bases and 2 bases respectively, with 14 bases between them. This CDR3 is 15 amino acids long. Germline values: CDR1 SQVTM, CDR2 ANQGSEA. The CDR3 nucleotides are TGCAGCGTTGGACTGCAGGGAGATAACACCGGGGAGCTGTTTTTT. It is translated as CSVGLQGDNTGELFF.

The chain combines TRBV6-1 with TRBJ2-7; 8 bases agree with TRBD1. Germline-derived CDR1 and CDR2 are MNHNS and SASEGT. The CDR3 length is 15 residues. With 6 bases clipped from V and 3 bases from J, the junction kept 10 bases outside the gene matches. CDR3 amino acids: CASSRIQGAGYEQYF. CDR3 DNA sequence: TGTGCCAGCAGCCGTATCCAGGGGGCGGGCTACGAGCAGTACTTC.

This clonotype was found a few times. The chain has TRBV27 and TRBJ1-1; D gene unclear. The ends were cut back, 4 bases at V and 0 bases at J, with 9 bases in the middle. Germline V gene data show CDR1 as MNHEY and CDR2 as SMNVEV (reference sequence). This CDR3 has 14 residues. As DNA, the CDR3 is TGTGCCAGCAGTTCTCCAGGTATGAACACTGAAGCTTTCTTT. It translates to CASSSPGMNTEAFF.

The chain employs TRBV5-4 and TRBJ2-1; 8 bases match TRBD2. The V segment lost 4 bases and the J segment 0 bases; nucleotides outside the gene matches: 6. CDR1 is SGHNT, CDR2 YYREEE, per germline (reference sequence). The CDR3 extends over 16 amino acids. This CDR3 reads CASSPWAGGSYNEQFF. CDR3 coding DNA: TGTGCCAGCAGCCCGTGGGCGGGAGGCTCCTACAATGAGCAGTTCTTC.

The CDR3 sequence is CASRGGTGQETQYF. The CDR3 nucleotides read TGTGCCAGCAGAGGCGGGACAGGACAAGAGACCCAGTACTTC. The chain combines TRBV2 with TRBJ2-5; 8 bases agree with TRBD1. The J segment lost 2 bases and the V segment lost 6 bases, leaving 5 bases of the junction unmatched. Germline lookup yields CDR1 SNHLY and CDR2 FYNNEI. The CDR3 totals 14 residues.

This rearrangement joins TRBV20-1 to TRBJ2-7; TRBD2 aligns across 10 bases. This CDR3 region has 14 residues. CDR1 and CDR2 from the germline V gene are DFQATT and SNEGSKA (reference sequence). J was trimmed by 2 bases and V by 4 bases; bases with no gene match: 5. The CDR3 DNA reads TGCAGTGCTACAAGCGGGAGGGGAACCTACGAGCAGTACTTC. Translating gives CSATSGRGTYEQYF.

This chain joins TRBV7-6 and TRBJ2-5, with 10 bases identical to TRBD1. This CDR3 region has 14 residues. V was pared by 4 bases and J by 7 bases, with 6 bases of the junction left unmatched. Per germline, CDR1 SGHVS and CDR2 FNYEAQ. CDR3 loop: CASSSDRGLGTQYF. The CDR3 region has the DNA TGTGCCAGCAGCTCGGACAGGGGGTTGGGGACCCAGTACTTC.

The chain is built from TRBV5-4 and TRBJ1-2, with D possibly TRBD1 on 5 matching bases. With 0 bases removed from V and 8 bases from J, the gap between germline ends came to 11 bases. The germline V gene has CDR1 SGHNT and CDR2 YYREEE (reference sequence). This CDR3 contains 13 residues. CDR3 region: CASSLAGVVGYTF. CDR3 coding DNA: TGTGCCAGCAGCTTGGCGGGGGTCGTGGGCTACACCTTC.

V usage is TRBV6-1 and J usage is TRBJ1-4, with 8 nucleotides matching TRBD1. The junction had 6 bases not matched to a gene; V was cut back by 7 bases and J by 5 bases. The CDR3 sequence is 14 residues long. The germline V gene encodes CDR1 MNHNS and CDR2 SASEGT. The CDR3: CASTLGQENEKLFF. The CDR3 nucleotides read TGTGCCAGCACCCTGGGACAGGAAAATGAAAAACTGTTTTTT.

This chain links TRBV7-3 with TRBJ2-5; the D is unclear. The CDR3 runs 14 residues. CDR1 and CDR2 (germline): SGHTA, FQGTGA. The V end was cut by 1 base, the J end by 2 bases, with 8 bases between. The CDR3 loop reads CASSLMGQQETQYF. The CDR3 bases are TGTGCCAGCAGCTTAATGGGCCAACAAGAGACCCAGTACTTC.

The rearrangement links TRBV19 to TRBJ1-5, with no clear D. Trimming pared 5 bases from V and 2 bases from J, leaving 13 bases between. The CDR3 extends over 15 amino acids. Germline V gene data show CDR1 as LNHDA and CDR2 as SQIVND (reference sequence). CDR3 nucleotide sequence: TGTGCCAGTAGTCGAGGTGTGCCCGGCAATCAGCCCCAGCATTTT. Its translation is CASSRGVPGNQPQHF.

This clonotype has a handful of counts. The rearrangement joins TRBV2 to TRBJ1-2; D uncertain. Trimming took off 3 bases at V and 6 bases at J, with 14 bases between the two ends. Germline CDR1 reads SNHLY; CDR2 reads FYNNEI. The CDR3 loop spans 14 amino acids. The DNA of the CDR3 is TGTGCCAGCAGTGATTACTCGCGACAAGATGGCTACACCTTC. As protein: CASSDYSRQDGYTF.

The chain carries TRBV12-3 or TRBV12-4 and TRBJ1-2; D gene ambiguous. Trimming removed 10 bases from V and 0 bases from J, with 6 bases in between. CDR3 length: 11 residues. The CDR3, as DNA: TGTGCCACCGACACTAACTATGGCTACACCTTC. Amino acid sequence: CATDTNYGYTF.

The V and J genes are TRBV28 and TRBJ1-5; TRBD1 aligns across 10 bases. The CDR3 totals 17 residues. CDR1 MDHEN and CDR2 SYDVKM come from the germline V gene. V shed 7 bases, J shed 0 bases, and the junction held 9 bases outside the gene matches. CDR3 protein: CASTWDRGRYSNQPQHF. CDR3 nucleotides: TGTGCCAGCACGTGGGACAGGGGCCGATATAGCAATCAGCCCCAGCATTTT.